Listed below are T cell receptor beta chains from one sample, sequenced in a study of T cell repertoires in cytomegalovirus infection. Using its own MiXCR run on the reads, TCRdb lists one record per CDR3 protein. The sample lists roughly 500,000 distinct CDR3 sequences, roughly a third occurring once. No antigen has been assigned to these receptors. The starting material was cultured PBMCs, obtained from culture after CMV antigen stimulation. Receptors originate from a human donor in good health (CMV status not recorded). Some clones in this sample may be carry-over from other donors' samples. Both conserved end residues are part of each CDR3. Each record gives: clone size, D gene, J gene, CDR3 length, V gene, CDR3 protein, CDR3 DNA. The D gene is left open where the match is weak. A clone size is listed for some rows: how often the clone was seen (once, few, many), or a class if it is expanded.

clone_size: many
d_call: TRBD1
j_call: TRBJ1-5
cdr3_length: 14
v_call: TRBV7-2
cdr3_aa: CASSSRQGAQPQHF
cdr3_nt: TGTGCCAGCAGCTCAAGACAGGGGGCACAGCCCCAGCATTTT

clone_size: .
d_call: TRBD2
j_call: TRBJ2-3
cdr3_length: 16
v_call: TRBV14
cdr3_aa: CASSPFWGRAPDTQYF
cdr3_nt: TGTGCCAGCAGCCCCTTTTGGGGGAGGGCCCCAGATACGCAGTATTTT

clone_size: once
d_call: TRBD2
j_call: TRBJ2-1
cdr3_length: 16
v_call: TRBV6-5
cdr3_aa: CASSQGLAGGGNEQFF
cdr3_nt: TGTGCCAGCTCCCAGGGCTTAGCGGGAGGGGGCAATGAGCAGTTCTTC

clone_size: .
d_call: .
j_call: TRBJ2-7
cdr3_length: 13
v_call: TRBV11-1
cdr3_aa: CASSLQQSYGQYF
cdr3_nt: TGTGCCAGCAGCTTACAACAGTCCTACGGGCAGTACTTC

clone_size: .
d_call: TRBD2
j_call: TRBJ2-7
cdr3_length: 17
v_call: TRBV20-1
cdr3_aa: CSARDPGTSGRNDEQYF
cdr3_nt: TGCAGTGCTAGAGATCCTGGGACTAGCGGGAGGAACGACGAGCAGTACTTC

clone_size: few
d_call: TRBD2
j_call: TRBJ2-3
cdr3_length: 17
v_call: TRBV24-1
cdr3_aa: CATSDPTSGTLTDTQYF
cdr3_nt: TGTGCCACCAGTGACCCGACTAGCGGGACCCTCACAGATACGCAGTATTTT

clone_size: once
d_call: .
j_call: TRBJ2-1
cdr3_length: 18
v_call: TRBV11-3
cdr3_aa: CASSLEWGFDSYGDEQFF
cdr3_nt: TGTGCCAGCAGCTTAGAATGGGGGTTTGACAGTTACGGGGATGAGCAGTTCTTC

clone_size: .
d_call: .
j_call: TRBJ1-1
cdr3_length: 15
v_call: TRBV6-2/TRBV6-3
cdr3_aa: CASDRTGHKNTEAFF
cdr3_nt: TGTGCCAGCGACCGCACCGGACACAAGAACACTGAAGCTTTCTTT

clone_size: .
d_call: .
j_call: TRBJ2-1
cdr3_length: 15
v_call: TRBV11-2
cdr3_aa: CASSLEGGTYNEQLF
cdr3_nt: TGTGCCAGCAGCTTAGAGGGCGGAACATACAATGAGCAGTTGTTC

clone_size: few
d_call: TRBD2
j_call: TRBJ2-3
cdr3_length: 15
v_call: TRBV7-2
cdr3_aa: CASSYVAGLTDTQYF
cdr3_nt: TGTGCCAGCAGCTACGTAGCGGGACTCACAGATACGCAGTATTTT

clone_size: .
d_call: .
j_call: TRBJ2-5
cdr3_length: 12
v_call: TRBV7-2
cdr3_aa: CASSLLQKTQYF
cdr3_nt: TGTGCCAGCAGCTTACTCCAAAAGACCCAGTACTTC

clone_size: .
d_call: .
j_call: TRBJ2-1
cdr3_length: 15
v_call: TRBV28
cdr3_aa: CASRNRRNSYNEQFF
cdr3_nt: TGTGCCAGCAGAAACAGGAGAAACTCCTACAATGAGCAGTTCTTC

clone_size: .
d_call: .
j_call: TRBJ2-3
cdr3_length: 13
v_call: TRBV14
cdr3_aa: CASSQGMTRPQYF
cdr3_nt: TGTGCCAGCAGCCAAGGCATGACCAGGCCGCAGTATTTT

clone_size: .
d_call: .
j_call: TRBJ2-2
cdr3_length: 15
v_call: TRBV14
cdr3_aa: CASSLPGTTTGELFF
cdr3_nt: TGTGCCAGCAGCCTTCCGGGAACCACCACCGGGGAGCTGTTTTTT

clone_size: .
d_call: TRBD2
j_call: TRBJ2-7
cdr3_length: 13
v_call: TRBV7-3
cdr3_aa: CASSLGLAYEQYF
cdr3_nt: TGTGCCAGCAGCCTGGGACTAGCCTACGAGCAGTACTTC

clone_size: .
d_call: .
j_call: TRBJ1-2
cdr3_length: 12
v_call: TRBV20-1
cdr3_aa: CSTFRTVYGYTF
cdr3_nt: TGCAGTACCTTCAGGACAGTCTATGGCTACACCTTC

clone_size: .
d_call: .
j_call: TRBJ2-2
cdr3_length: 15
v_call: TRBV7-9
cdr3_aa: CASKTLEANTGELFF
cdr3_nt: TGTGCCAGCAAAACACTTGAAGCGAACACCGGGGAGCTGTTTTTT

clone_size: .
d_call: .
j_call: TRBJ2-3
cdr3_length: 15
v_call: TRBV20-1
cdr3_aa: CSARNPGSPTDTQYF
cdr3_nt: TGCAGTGCTAGAAACCCGGGGAGTCCCACAGATACGCAGTATTTT

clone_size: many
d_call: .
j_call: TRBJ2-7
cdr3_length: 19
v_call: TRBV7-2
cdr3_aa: CASTTTSFFQHGSSYEQYF
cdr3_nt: TGTGCCAGCACCACTACCTCCTTCTTCCAACACGGCAGCTCCTACGAGCAGTACTTC

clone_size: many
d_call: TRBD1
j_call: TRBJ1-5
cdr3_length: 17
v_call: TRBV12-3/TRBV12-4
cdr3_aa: CASRQWTGFNSNQPQHF
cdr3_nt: TGTGCCAGCAGGCAATGGACAGGGTTCAATAGCAATCAGCCCCAGCATTTT

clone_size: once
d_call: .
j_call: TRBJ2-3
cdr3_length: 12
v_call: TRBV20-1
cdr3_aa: CSARVVTDTQYF
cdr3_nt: TGCAGTGCTAGGGTTGTCACAGATACGCAGTATTTT

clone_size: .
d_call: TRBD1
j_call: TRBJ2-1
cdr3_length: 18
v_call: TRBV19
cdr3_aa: CASSIPVWTGGSYNEQFF
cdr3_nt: TGTGCCAGTAGTATCCCTGTCTGGACAGGCGGCTCCTACAATGAGCAGTTCTTC

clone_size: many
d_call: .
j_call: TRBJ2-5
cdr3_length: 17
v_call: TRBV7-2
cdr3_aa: CASSLVGGGPFQETQYF
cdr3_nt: TGTGCCAGCAGCTTAGTGGGGGGAGGACCTTTCCAAGAGACCCAGTACTTC

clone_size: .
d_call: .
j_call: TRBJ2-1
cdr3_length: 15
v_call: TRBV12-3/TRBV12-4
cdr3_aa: CASSLWQGKDNEQFF
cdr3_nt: TGTGCCAGCAGTTTATGGCAGGGCAAGGACAATGAGCAGTTCTTC

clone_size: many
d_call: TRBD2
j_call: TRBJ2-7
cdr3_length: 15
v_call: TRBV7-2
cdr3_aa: CASSLGLAATYEQYF
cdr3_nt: TGTGCCAGCAGCTTAGGACTAGCGGCCACCTACGAGCAGTACTTC

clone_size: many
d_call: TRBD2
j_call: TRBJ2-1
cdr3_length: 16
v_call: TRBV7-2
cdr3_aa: CASSLLVAGAYNEQFF
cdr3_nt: TGTGCCAGCAGCTTACTAGTAGCGGGAGCCTACAATGAGCAGTTCTTC

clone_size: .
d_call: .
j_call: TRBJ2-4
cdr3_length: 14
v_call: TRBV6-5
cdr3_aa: CASSYGGVKNIQYF
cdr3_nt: TGTGCCAGCAGTTACGGGGGAGTCAAAAACATTCAGTACTTC

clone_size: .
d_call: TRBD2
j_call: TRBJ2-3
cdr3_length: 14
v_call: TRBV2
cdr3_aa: CASSVAGAGDTQYF
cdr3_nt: TGTGCCAGCAGCGTAGCGGGTGCGGGGGATACGCAGTATTTT

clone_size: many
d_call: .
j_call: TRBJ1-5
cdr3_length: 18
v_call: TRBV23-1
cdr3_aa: CASSQRIAGDQSNQPQHF
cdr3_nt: TGCGCCAGCAGTCAACGTATCGCGGGAGACCAGAGCAATCAGCCCCAGCATTTT

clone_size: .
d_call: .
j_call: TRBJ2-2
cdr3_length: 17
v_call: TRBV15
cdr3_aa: CATSRDRLRSNTGELFF
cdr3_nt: TGTGCCACCAGCAGAGATCGGCTCCGTTCGAACACCGGGGAGCTGTTTTTT